This T cell receptor beta chain originates from a study of Ad26.COV2.S vaccination and SARS-CoV-2 variants. Whole-study findings and limits: Among vaccine recipients, spike-specific TCR breadth exceeded that of placebo recipients. Breadth, reportedly substantial, characterized the spike-specific CD8+ and CD4+ T cell responses after vaccination. In TCR breadth and depth analyses, total T cell responses may have been underestimated.

This CDR3 is built from 16 residues. V was trimmed by 5 bases and J by 0 bases, leaving 13 bases between them. Germline CDR1 reads SEHNR; CDR2 reads FQNEAQ (reference sequence). Profiled with immunoSEQ multiplex PCR; TCRdb holds only in-frame clones, not every one. The sample yields some 400,000 clones, 70% to 90% seen once. Indicated treatment: some 19 received Ad26.COV2.S at low or high dose, single or two shots; 5 received placebo; per-sample allocation not given. Sampling was done on day 63 after the first vaccine or placebo injection. About this clone itself: Its antigen is as yet unknown.

Here the sequenced sample was peripheral blood, taken in a trial of Ad26.COV2.S vaccine versus placebo. V gene TRBV7-9 combines with J gene TRBJ2-2, with D possibly TRBD1 on 5 matching bases. The receptor's source is a person aged 18 to 59 who received the Ad26.COV2.S COVID-19 vaccine or a placebo. Here the CDR3 DNA reads TGTGCCAGCAGCCCCAGGGAAACTCCGAACACCGGGGAGCTGTTTTTT. Amino acids: CASSPRETPNTGELFF.